This entry lists 16 T cell receptor beta chains sequenced from one sample in a study of identifying expanded T cells in peripheral blood. Here immunoSEQ multiplex PCR was the method, and the copy in TCRdb shows in-frame clones only, minus some. Among some 91,000 clones listed, approximately 88% were seen once. The sample comprised blood. These receptors were collected from a person aged 18 to 75 in good health.

This sequence joins TRBV28 and TRBJ2-1; no definite D call. Trimming took off 8 bases at V and 0 bases at J, with 14 bases between the two ends. The CDR3 length is 15 residues. Germline assignment: CDR1 MDHEN and CDR2 SYDVKM. The CDR3 reads CASGRMLSSYNEQFF. The CDR3 DNA reads as TGTGCCAGCGGACGGATGCTGAGCTCCTACAATGAGCAGTTCTTC.

This clone has more than one count but fewer than ten. The chain carries TRBV10-1 and TRBJ2-1; 10 positions match TRBD1. The CDR3 runs to 15 residues. Germline V gives CDR1 WNHNN, CDR2 SYGVQD (reference sequence). V lost 3 bases and J lost 7; bases outside the gene matches: 6. The CDR3 coding sequence is TGCGCCAGCAGTGATGGGGGACAGGGGAAAAATGAGCAGTTCTTC. As protein: CASSDGGQGKNEQFF.

In this sample, this clone turned up once. This chain joins TRBV7-9 and TRBJ1-1; weak D call: TRBD1 (5 bases). CDR1 and CDR2 (germline): SEHNR, FQNEAQ (reference sequence). V dropped 1 base and J dropped 3 bases, with 9 bases sitting between them. The length of the CDR3 is 14 residues. CDR3 bases: TGTGCCAGCAGCTTAGTACAGGCGGACACTGAAGCTTTCTTT. Protein sequence: CASSLVQADTEAFF. The variable domain in full, completed from reference TRBV7-9 and TRBJ1-1, reads DTGVSQNPRHKITKRGQNVTFRCDPISEHNRLYWYRQTLGQGPEFLTYFQNEAQLEKSRLLSDRFSAERPKGSFSTLEIQRTEQGDSAMYLCASSLVQADTEAFFGQGTRLTVV.

The chain combines TRBV5-1 with TRBJ2-7; no reliable D call. This CDR3 has 13 residues. The V and J ends lost 3 bases and 6 bases respectively, with 13 bases between them. In germline, CDR1 is SGHRS, CDR2 YFSETQ. CDR3 nucleotides: TGCGCCAGCAGCTCTTCGACCCCTCGCGAGCAGTACTTC. It is translated as CASSSSTPREQYF.

This clone was observed a handful of times. The sample has other DNA sequences that encode this CDR3 too. The chain has TRBV28 and TRBJ2-7, with D unresolved. The germline V gene encodes CDR1 MDHEN and CDR2 SYDVKM. The V end lost 6 bases, the J end lost 3 bases, and 6 bases lay between the germline ends. The CDR3 spans 11 residues. Written as DNA, the CDR3 is TGTGCCAGCAGGAGCGTCTACGAGCAGTACTTC. Translation gives CASRSVYEQYF. Together with reference TRBV28 and TRBJ2-7, the CDR3 gives the full variable domain: DVKVTQSSRYLVKRTGEKVFLECVQDMDHENMFWYRQDPGLGLRLIYFSYDVKMKEKGDIPEGYSVSREKKERFSLILESASTNQTSMYLCASRSVYEQYFGPGTRLTVT.

V is TRBV10-3 and J is TRBJ1-6; D may be TRBD1 (6 bases). Trimming took off 4 bases at V and 10 bases at J, with 14 bases between the two ends. The length of the CDR3 is 14 residues. The germline V gene encodes CDR1 ENHRY and CDR2 SYGVKD. The CDR3 DNA is TGTGCCATCAGTGTACAGGGAAGGGACTCACCCCTCCACTTT. Amino acids: CAISVQGRDSPLHF.

CDR3 protein: CASSLEGRGYGGAQETQYF. DNA of the CDR3: TGCGCCAGCAGCTTGGAAGGCAGGGGTTACGGGGGGGCCCAAGAGACCCAGTACTTC. The chain links TRBV5-1 to TRBJ2-5; 8 bases agree with TRBD2. The CDR3 contains 19 residues. The germline gives CDR1 SGHRS, CDR2 YFSETQ. V dropped 0 bases and J dropped 1; count of bases not matched to a gene: 14.

This clone was counted between two and nine times. The genes are TRBV6-4 and TRBJ2-1; the match to TRBD2 covers 12 bases. CDR3 length equals 15 residues. From germline, CDR1 is MRHNA and CDR2 SNTAGT. V gave up 4 bases and J gave up 6 bases; unmatched junction bases: 4. DNA for the CDR3: TGTGCCAGCAGTGCTAGCGGGGGGGCCGGCAATGAGCAGTTCTTC. Protein product: CASSASGGAGNEQFF.

The V gene is TRBV30, the J gene TRBJ2-2, with D hard to call. Germline CDR1 is GTSNPN and CDR2 is SVGIG (reference sequence). The CDR3 covers 13 residues. V lost 0 bases and J 3 bases, leaving 5 bases between the germline ends. The CDR3 spells CAWSVTDTGELFF. The CDR3, as DNA: TGTGCCTGGAGTGTAACGGACACCGGGGAGCTGTTTTTT. The variable domain in full, with the rest retrieved from reference TRBV30 and TRBJ2-2, is SQTIHQWPATLVQPVGSPLSLECTVEGTSNPNLYWYRQAAGRGLQLLFYSVGIGQISSEVPQNLSASRPQDRQFILSSKKLLLSDSGFYLCAWSVTDTGELFFGEGSRLTVL.

The chain joins TRBV10-3 to TRBJ1-6; 7 nucleotides line up with TRBD1. Trimming took 6 bases from V and 4 from J; bases not matched to a gene: 9. The CDR3 consists of 16 residues. Per germline, CDR1 ENHRY and CDR2 SYGVKD. In DNA, the CDR3 is TGTGCCATCAGGCCATCGACAGGGCAATATAATTCACCCCTCCACTTT. It translates to CAIRPSTGQYNSPLHF.

This chain joins TRBV7-2 and TRBJ2-1, with 14 nucleotides matching TRBD2. The CDR3 has 17 residues. V lost 5 bases to trimming and J lost 6 bases; unmatched junction nucleotides: 9. The V gene's germline CDR1 is SGHTA and CDR2 FQGNSA. CDR3 residues: CASSIIPGTSGSNEQFF. The CDR3 coding sequence is TGTGCCAGCAGCATCATCCCCGGGACTAGCGGGAGCAATGAGCAGTTCTTC.

This clone was counted a single time. The rearrangement joins TRBV6-1 to TRBJ2-1, with 11 bases aligning to TRBD2. CDR1 and CDR2 (germline): MNHNS, SASEGT. The length of the CDR3 is 14 residues. The junction had 4 bases not matched to a gene; V was cut back by 5 bases and J by 7 bases. The CDR3 is CASSTSGGTNEQFF. The CDR3 DNA sequence: TGTGCCAGCAGTACTAGCGGGGGTACGAATGAGCAGTTCTTC.

Details on this clone: Other DNA sequences in this specimen translate into the identical CDR3. The chain uses TRBV9 and TRBJ2-1; 8 bases line up with TRBD2. The trim removed 1 base at V and 0 bases at J, leaving 0 bases unmatched. The CDR3 covers 15 residues. CDR1 and CDR2 from the germline V gene are SGDLS and YYNGEE. The CDR3 nucleotides are TGTGCCAGCAGCGTAAGCGGGAGCTCCTACAATGAGCAGTTCTTC. Translation: CASSVSGSSYNEQFF. Using reference TRBV9 and TRBJ2-1 for the parts outside the CDR3, the full variable domain is DSGVTQTPKHLITATGQRVTLRCSPRSGDLSVYWYQQSLDQGLQFLIQYYNGEERAKGNILERFSAQQFPDLHSELNLSSLELGDSALYFCASSVSGSSYNEQFFGPGTRLTVL.

This clone was seen more than once but under ten times. The rearrangement joins TRBV7-2 to TRBJ2-5; TRBD2 agrees at 7 bases. CDR1 is SGHTA and CDR2 is FQGNSA in the germline V gene. Germline trimming cut 3 bases from V and 3 bases from J; bases unmatched to any gene: 10. This CDR3 spans 16 amino acids. CDR3 bases: TGTGCCAGCAGCTTTCGGATTGCCGGGAGGAAAGAGACCCAGTACTTC. This encodes CASSFRIAGRKETQYF.

The rearrangement joins TRBV7-9 to TRBJ2-2; D remains unclear. This CDR3 comprises 11 residues. CDR1 and CDR2 from the germline V gene are SEHNR and FQNEAQ (reference sequence). Trimming removed 1 base from V and 8 bases from J, with 2 bases in between. CDR3 in DNA: TGTGCCAGCAGCTTAGTTGGGGAGCTGTTTTTT. This codes for CASSLVGELFF.

This clone was picked up a small number of times. V gene TRBV29-1 combines with J gene TRBJ2-7; weak D call: TRBD1 (5 bases). Germline V gene data show CDR1 as SQVTM and CDR2 as ANQGSEA. The CDR3 has 13 amino acids. Trimming removed 8 bases at V and 0 bases at J, with 14 bases between. The CDR3 nucleotides read TGCAGCTCCCAGACAGAGCCCTCCTACGAGCAGTACTTC. Translated: CSSQTEPSYEQYF.